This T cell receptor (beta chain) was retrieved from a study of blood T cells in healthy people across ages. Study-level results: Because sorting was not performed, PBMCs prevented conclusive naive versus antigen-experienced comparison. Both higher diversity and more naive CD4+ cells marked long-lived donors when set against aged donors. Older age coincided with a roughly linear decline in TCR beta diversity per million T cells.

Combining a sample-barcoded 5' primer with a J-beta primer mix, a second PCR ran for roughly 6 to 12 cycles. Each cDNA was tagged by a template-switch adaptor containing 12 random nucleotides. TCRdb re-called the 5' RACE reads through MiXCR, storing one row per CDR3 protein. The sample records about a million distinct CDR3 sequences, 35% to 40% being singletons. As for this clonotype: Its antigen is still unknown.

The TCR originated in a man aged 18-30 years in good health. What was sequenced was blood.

The CDR3 DNA is TGTGCCAGCAGTGAGCACGCCGGGACTAGCTACAATGAGCAGTTCTTC. It is translated as CASSEHAGTSYNEQFF. V gene TRBV25-1 combines with J gene TRBJ2-1; 8 bases map to TRBD2. This CDR3 has 16 residues. CDR1 is MGHDK, CDR2 SYGVNS, per germline. V dropped 3 bases and J dropped 3; count of bases not matched to a gene: 7.